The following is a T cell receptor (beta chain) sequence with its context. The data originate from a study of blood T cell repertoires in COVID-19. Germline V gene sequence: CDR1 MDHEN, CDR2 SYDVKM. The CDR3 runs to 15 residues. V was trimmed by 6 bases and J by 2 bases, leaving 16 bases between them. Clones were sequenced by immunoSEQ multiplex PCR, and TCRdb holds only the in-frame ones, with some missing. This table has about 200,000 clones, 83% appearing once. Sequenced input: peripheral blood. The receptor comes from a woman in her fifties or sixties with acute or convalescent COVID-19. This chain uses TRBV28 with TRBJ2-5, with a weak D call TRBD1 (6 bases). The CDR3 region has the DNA TGTGCCAGCAGCCCCGTACTCGGGACACAAGAGACCCAGTACTTC. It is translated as CASSPVLGTQETQYF.